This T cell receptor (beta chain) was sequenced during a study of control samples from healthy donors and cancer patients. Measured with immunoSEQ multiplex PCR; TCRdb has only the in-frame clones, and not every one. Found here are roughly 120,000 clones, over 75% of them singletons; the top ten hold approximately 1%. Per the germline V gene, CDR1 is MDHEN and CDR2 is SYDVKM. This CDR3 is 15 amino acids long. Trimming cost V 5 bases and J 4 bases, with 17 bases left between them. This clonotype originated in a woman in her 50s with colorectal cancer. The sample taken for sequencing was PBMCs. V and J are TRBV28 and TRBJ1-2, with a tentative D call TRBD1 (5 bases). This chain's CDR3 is CASSESPGRVYGYTF. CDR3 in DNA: TGTGCCAGCAGTGAATCCCCGGGACGGGTCTATGGCTACACCTTC.